The subject of this entry is one T cell receptor (beta chain). This specimen comes from a study of T-cell memory formation after mild COVID-19. Trimming took 5 bases from V and 4 from J, leaving 13 bases between them. Per the germline V gene, CDR1 is LGHDT and CDR2 is YNNKEL (reference sequence). The CDR3 sequence is 14 residues long. MiXCR, run by TCRdb on the 5' RACE reads, gives a single entry per CDR3 protein. The sample has approximately 500,000 distinct CDR3 sequences; approximately 23% are singletons. The chain links TRBV3-1 to TRBJ2-3; possibly TRBD2 for D (5 bases). The sequenced sample was PBMCs or a T cell subset sorted from them (not recorded which). This TCR came from an adult woman who had mild COVID-19 (a few samples of this study predate the infection). Cell type and time point are not known. The CDR3 coding sequence is TGTGCCAGCAGCTTAGCGCCGAGGGCAGATACGCAGTATTTT. This translates into CASSLAPRADTQYF.